This is a list of T cell receptor beta chains from one sample in a study of cytomegalovirus exposure and HLA in healthy donors. The table came from immunoSEQ multiplex PCR; TCRdb's copy has only in-frame clones and leaves some out. Of about 96,000 clones detected, 65% to 85% appear once; the ten largest clones hold roughly 3.2%. Source material: PBMCs. These receptors were collected from a female donor in good health and CMV-seropositive. CDR3s include the opening cysteine and the closing phenylalanine or tryptophan. D genes are given only for firm matches. Size values are once, few and many counts, or a class for expanded clones, and some rows have none.

V	D	J	length	size	CDR3	DNA
TRBV19	-	TRBJ2-7	13	-	CASSIDGSYEQYF	TGTGCCAGTAGTATAGACGGCTCCTACGAGCAGTACTTC
TRBV4-2	-	TRBJ1-5	15	-	CASSQGGGKGQPQHF	TGTGCCAGCAGCCAAGGGGGAGGGAAGGGTCAGCCCCAGCATTTT
TRBV7-2	-	TRBJ2-7	14	-	CASSSGSRSYEQYF	TGTGCCAGCAGTTCCGGGTCACGCTCCTACGAGCAGTACTTC
TRBV27	-	TRBJ2-7	13	-	CASRGLVTYEQYF	TGTGCCAGCAGGGGGCTTGTTACCTACGAGCAGTACTTC
TRBV15	-	TRBJ2-5	13	-	CATSRVRGETQYF	TGTGCCACCAGCAGAGTGCGGGGCGAGACCCAGTACTTC
TRBV16	TRBD1	TRBJ1-1	15	-	CASTEHRGLSTEAFF	TGTGCCAGCACTGAGCACAGGGGGCTAAGCACTGAAGCTTTCTTT
TRBV6-1	TRBD1	TRBJ2-2	15	-	CASKAGTGITGELFF	TGTGCCAGCAAGGCCGGGACAGGGATCACCGGGGAGCTGTTTTTT
TRBV30	TRBD1	TRBJ2-7	14	-	CAWTSDRGPYEQYF	TGTGCCTGGACCTCGGACAGGGGCCCCTACGAGCAGTACTTC
TRBV7-2	-	TRBJ2-7	13	once	CASSSIRGDEQYF	TGTGCCAGCAGCTCGATAAGGGGCGACGAGCAGTACTTC
TRBV4-1	TRBD2	TRBJ2-3	14	few	CASSQAGTTDTQYF	TGCGCCAGCAGCCAAGCCGGGACTACCGATACGCAGTATTTT
TRBV29-1	-	TRBJ1-1	11	-	CSVRGETEAFF	TGCAGCGTTCGCGGGGAAACTGAAGCTTTCTTT
TRBV30	TRBD1	TRBJ1-5	13	-	CAWNDRADQPQHF	TGTGCCTGGAACGACAGGGCCGATCAGCCCCAGCATTTT
TRBV7-2	-	TRBJ1-2	11	-	CASSFLHGYTF	TGTGCCAGCAGCTTTCTACATGGCTACACCTTC
TRBV6-1	TRBD1	TRBJ1-1	15	few	CASRDRGELNTEAFF	TGTGCCAGCAGGGACAGGGGAGAGCTTAACACTGAAGCTTTCTTT
TRBV6-5	TRBD1	TRBJ2-3	16	-	CASSYGPGQSTDTQYF	TGTGCCAGCAGTTACGGTCCGGGACAGAGCACAGATACGCAGTATTTT
TRBV5-1	-	TRBJ2-1	11	once	CASSFTNEQFF	TGCGCCAGCAGTTTTACAAATGAGCAGTTCTTC
TRBV10-3	TRBD1	TRBJ1-5	15	-	CAISPGQDSNQPQHF	TGTGCCATCAGCCCGGGACAGGATAGCAATCAGCCCCAGCATTTT
TRBV30	-	TRBJ1-4	12	-	CAWSVRVAKLFF	TGTGCCTGGAGTGTACGTGTGGCAAAACTGTTTTTT
TRBV4-2	-	TRBJ2-2	15	-	CASSHLDGDAGELFF	TGTGCCAGCAGCCATCTCGACGGAGACGCCGGGGAGCTGTTTTTT
TRBV21-1	-	TRBJ1-2	16	-	CASSKTGPRRDYGYTF	TGTGCCAGCAGCAAAACAGGACCGCGAAGAGACTATGGCTACACCTTC
TRBV7-9	-	TRBJ1-2	13	-	CASSLIREEGYTF	TGTGCCAGCAGCTTAATAAGGGAGGAGGGCTACACCTTC
TRBV9	-	TRBJ1-6	18	-	CASSVGAGIASYNSPLHF	TGTGCCAGCAGCGTAGGGGCAGGGATTGCCTCCTATAATTCACCCCTCCACTTT
TRBV29-1	TRBD1	TRBJ2-4	11	once	CSVWTGNIQYF	TGCAGCGTTTGGACAGGAAACATTCAGTACTTC
TRBV6-4	-	TRBJ2-3	14	-	CASSDGQGGDTQYF	TGTGCCAGCAGTGACGGGCAGGGAGGAGATACGCAGTATTTT
TRBV9	-	TRBJ2-6	17	-	CASSVATGNSGANVLTF	TGTGCCAGCAGCGTAGCTACAGGGAACTCTGGGGCCAACGTCCTGACTTTC
TRBV7-2	-	TRBJ2-7	14	-	CASSASTKTYEQYF	TGTGCCAGCAGCGCCTCGACAAAGACCTACGAGCAGTACTTC
TRBV11-2	TRBD2	TRBJ2-3	16	-	CASSFRLARDTDTQYF	TGTGCCAGCAGTTTTAGACTAGCGCGAGACACAGATACGCAGTATTTT
TRBV27	-	TRBJ1-3	15	-	CASSRTLGGGNTIYF	TGTGCCAGCAGCCGAACCCTAGGTGGAGGAAACACCATATATTTT
TRBV28	TRBD2	TRBJ2-3	16	-	CASSLMAGGGTDTQYF	TGTGCCAGCAGTTTAATGGCGGGAGGGGGCACAGATACGCAGTATTTT
TRBV5-4	TRBD1	TRBJ2-4	14	few	CASSLGGQENIQYF	TGTGCCAGCAGCTTGGGGGGACAGGAAAACATTCAGTACTTC
TRBV7-2	TRBD1	TRBJ1-2	13	-	CASSQQGIYGYTF	TGTGCCAGCAGCCAACAGGGGATTTATGGCTACACCTTC
TRBV13	-	TRBJ2-3	13	-	CASRPTGTDTQYF	TGTGCCAGCAGACCGACAGGCACAGATACGCAGTATTTT
TRBV15	-	TRBJ2-2	15	once	CATSIRRGRTGELFF	TGTGCCACCAGCATACGGCGGGGACGCACCGGGGAGCTGTTTTTT
TRBV10-3	-	TRBJ2-7	11	-	CAIYQGGEQYF	TGTGCCATCTATCAGGGAGGCGAGCAGTACTTC
TRBV14	-	TRBJ1-3	17	few	CASSPFAGAYSGNTIYF	TGTGCCAGCAGCCCGTTTGCGGGGGCCTATTCTGGAAACACCATATATTTT
TRBV4-3	-	TRBJ2-3	17	-	CASSQDPSRMVGDTQYF	TGCGCCAGCAGCCAAGATCCGAGCAGGATGGTGGGAGATACGCAGTATTTT
TRBV25-1	TRBD1	TRBJ1-2	15	few	CASSDPGQANYGYTF	TGTGCCAGCAGTGACCCGGGACAGGCAAACTATGGCTACACCTTC
TRBV4-3	TRBD2	TRBJ2-7	13	-	CASSLAGGYEQYF	TGCGCCAGCAGCCTAGCGGGGGGCTACGAGCAGTACTTC
TRBV29-1	TRBD1	TRBJ1-2	15	once	CSVEEGDRSNYGYTF	TGCAGCGTTGAAGAGGGGGACAGGTCGAACTATGGCTACACCTTC
TRBV7-9	-	TRBJ2-7	15	-	CASSLAWQGVHEQYF	TGTGCCAGCAGCTTAGCGTGGCAGGGCGTCCACGAGCAGTACTTC